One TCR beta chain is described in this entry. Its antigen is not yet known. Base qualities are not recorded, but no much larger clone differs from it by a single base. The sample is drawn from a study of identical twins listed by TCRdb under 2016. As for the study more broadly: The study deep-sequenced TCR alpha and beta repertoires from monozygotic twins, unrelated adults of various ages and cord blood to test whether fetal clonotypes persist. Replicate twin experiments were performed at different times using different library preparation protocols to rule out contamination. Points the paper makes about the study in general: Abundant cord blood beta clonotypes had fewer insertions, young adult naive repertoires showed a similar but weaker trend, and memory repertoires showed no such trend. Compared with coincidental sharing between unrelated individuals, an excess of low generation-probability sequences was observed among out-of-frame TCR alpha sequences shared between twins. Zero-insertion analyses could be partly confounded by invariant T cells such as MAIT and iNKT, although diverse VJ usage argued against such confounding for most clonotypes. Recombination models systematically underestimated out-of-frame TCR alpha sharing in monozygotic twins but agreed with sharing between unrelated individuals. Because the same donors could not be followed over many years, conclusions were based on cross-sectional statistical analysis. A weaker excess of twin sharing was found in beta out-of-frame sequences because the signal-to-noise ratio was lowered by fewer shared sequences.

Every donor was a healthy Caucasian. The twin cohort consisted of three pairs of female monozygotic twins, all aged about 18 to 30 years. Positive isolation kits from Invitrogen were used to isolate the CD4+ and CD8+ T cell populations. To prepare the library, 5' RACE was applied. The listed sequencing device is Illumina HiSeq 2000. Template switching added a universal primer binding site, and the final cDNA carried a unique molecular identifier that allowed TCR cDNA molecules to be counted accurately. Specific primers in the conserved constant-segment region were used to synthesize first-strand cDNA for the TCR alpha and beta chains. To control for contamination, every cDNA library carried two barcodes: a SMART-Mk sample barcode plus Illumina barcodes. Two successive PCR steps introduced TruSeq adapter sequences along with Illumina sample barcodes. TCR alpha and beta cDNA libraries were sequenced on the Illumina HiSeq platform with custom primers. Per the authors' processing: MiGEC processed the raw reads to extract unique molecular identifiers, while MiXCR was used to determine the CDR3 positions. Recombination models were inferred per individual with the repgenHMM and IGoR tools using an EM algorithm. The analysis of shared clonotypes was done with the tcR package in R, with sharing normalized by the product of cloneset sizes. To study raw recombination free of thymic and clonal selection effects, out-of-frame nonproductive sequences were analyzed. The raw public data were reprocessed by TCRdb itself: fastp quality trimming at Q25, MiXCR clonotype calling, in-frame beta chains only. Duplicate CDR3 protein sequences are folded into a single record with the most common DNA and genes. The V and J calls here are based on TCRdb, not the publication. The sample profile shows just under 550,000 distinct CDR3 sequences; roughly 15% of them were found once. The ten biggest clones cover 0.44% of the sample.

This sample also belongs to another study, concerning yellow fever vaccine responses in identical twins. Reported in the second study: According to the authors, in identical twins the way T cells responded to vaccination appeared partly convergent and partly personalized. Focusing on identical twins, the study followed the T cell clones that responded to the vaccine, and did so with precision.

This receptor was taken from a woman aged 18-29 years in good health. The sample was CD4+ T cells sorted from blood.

The DNA reads TGTGCCAGCACTAACACCGCAAATTCACCCCTCCACTTT. The translation is CASTNTANSPLHF. The rearrangement combines TRBV3-1 with TRBJ1-6; no D gene can be assigned with confidence. The junction shows trimming of 7 bases on V and 7 bases on J, plus 11 bases between the germline ends. Counted from cysteine to phenylalanine, this CDR3 has 13 amino acids. Only CDR3 DNA remains: 39 bases, in frame from the first base. Reading the germline V gene (reference sequence) gives CDR1 LGHDT and CDR2 YNNKEL.